This T cell receptor beta chain was captured in a study of blood T cell repertoires in COVID-19. Overall study: Acute and convalescent COVID-19 samples came from the United States, Italy and Spain. From T cells, B-cell-depleted T cells, or PBMCs came the material, which was cDNA or gDNA.

Clones were sequenced by immunoSEQ multiplex PCR, and TCRdb holds only the in-frame ones, with some missing. Seen here are approximately 30,000 clones, around 87% observed once, and the top ten hold 35% to 55%. CDR1 is SNHLY and CDR2 is FYNNEI in the germline V gene. The CDR3 contains 12 residues. V shed 6 bases and J shed 10 bases, with 15 bases lying between them. The sample consisted of peripheral blood. V is TRBV2 and J is TRBJ1-2; D is ambiguous. This TCR was recovered from a human donor in a cohort sampled during active COVID-19. For the CDR3, the DNA is TGTGCCAGCAGCTCCCCCGCTGGCTTCTACACCTTC. As protein: CASSSPAGFYTF.